This TCR beta chain was sequenced during a study of blood T cells in healthy people across ages. The ends lost 6 bases at V and 1 base at J; junction bases unmatched: 6. Germline V CDR1 and CDR2: DFQATT, SNEGSKA (reference sequence). The CDR3 consists of 14 residues. Together with a sample-barcoded 5' primer, a J-beta primer mix was included in a second PCR lasting roughly 6 to 12 cycles. TCRdb called the 5' RACE reads again in MiXCR, with one record for every CDR3 protein. The profile shows some 890,000 distinct CDR3 sequences, under 35% of them singletons. Many counts were recorded for this clonotype. This sample also belongs to another study, concerning T cells of mothers and their children.

The sample comprised blood. The rearrangement links TRBV20-1 to TRBJ2-1, with 7 bases that match TRBD1. The sequence was collected from a woman between 40 and 55 years old in good health. DNA for the CDR3: TGCAGTGCCGAAGAGACAGGGTCCTACAATGAGCAGTTCTTC. Protein product: CSAEETGSYNEQFF.